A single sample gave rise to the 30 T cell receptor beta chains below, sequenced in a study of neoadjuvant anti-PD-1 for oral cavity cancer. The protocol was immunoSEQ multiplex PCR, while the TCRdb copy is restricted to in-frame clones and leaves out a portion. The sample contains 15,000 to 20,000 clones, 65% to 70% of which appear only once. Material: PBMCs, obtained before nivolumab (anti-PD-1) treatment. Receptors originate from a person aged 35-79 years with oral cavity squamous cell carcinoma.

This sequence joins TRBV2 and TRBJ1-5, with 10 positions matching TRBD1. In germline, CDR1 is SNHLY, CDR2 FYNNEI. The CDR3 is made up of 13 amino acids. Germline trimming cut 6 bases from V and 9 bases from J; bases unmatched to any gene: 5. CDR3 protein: CASSGTGVSPQHF. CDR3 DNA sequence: TGTGCCAGCAGCGGGACAGGGGTTTCGCCCCAGCATTTT.

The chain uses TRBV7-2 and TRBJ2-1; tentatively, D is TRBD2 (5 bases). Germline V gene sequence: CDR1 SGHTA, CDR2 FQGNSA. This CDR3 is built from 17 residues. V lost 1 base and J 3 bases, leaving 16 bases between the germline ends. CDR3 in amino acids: CASSLDEGTGFYNEQFF. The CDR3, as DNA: TGTGCCAGCAGCTTAGATGAGGGAACGGGATTCTACAATGAGCAGTTCTTC.

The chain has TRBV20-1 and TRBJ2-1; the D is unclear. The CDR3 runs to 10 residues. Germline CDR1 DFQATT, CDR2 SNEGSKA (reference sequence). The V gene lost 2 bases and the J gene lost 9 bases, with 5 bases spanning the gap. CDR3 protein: CSARLTEQFF. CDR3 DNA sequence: TGCAGTGCTAGACTAACTGAGCAGTTCTTC.

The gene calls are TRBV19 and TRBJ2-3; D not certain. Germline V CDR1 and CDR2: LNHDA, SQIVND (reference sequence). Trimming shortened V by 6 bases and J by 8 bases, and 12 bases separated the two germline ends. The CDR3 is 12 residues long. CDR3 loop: CASRLSSGTQYF. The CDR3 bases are TGTGCCAGTAGACTCTCCTCCGGTACGCAGTATTTT. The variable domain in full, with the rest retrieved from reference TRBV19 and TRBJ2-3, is DGGITQSPKYLFRKEGQNVTLSCEQNLNHDAMYWYRQDPGQGLRLIYYSQIVNDFQKGDIAEGYSVSREKKESFPLTVTSAQKNPTAFYLCASRLSSGTQYFGPGTRLTVL.

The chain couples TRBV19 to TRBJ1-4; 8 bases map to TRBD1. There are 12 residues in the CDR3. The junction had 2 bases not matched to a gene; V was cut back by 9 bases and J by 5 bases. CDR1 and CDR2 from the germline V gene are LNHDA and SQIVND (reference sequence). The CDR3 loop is CASRQGNEKLFF. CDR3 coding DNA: TGTGCCAGCAGACAGGGGAATGAAAAACTGTTTTTT.

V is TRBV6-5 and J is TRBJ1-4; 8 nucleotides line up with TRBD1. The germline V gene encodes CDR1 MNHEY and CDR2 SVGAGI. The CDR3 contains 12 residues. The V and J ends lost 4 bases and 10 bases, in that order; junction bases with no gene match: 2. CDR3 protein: CASSWGTGKLFF. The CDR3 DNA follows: TGTGCCAGCAGTTGGGGGACAGGAAAACTGTTTTTT.

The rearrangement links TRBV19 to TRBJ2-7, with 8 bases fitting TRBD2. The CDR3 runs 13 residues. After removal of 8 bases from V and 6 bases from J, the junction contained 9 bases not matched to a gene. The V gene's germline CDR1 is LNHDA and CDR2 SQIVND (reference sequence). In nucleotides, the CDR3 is TGTGCCAGTCACGCGGGAGGAGTTGGCGAGCAGTACTTC. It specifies CASHAGGVGEQYF.

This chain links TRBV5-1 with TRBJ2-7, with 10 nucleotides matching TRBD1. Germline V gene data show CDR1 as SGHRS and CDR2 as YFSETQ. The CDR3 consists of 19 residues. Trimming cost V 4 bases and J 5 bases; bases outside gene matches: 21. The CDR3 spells CASSRQGALSSGSSDEQYF. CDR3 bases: TGCGCCAGCAGCAGACAGGGGGCGCTTTCGAGCGGGAGTTCTGACGAGCAGTACTTC.

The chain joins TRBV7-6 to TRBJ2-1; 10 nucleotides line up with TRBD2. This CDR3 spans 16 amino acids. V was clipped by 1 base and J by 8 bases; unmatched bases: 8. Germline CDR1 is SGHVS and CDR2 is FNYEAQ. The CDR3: CASSLVFLAGADEQFF. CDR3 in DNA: TGTGCCAGCAGCTTAGTTTTCCTAGCGGGGGCGGATGAGCAGTTCTTC.

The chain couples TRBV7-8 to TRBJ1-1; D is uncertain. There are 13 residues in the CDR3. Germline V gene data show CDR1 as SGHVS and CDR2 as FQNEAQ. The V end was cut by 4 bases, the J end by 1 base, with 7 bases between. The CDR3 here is CASSSLQNTEAFF. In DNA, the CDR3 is TGTGCCAGCAGCTCCTTACAGAACACTGAAGCTTTCTTT. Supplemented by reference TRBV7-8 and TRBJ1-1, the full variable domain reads GAGVSQSPRYKVAKRGQDVALRCDPISGHVSLFWYQQALGQGPEFLTYFQNEAQLDKSGLPSDRFFAERPEGSVSTLKIQRTQQEDSAVYLCASSSLQNTEAFFGQGTRLTVV.

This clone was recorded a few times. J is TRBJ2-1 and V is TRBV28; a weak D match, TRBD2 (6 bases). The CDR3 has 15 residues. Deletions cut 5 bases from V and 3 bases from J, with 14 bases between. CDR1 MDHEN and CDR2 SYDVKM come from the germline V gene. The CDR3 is CASSPLEEGYNEQFF. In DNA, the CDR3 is TGTGCCAGCAGTCCGTTGGAGGAGGGCTACAATGAGCAGTTCTTC.

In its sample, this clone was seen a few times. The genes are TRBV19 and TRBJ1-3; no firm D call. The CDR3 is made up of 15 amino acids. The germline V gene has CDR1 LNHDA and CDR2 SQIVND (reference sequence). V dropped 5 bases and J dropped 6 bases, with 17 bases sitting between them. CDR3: CASSPGNVNPNTIYF. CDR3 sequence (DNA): TGTGCCAGTAGTCCCGGGAACGTAAACCCAAACACCATATATTTT.

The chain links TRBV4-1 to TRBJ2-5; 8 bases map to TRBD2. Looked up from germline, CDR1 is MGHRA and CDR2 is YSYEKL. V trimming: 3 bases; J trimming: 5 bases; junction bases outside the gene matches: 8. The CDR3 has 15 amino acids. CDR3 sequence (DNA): TGCGCCAGCAGCCAGACGGGAGGGCCCTCGGAGACCCAGTACTTC. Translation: CASSQTGGPSETQYF.

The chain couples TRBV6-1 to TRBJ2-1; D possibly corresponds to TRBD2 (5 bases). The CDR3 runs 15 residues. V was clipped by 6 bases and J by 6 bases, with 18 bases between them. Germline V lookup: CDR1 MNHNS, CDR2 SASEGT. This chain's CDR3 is CASSPSYAGSNEQFF. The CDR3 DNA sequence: TGTGCCAGCAGCCCGTCCTATGCGGGCAGCAATGAGCAGTTCTTC.

In DNA, the CDR3 is TGTGCCAGCAGCTTTTTCGGGGCGGGAACTGAAGCTTTCTTT. This codes for CASSFFGAGTEAFF. This chain joins TRBV5-6 and TRBJ1-1, with D possibly matching TRBD1 (5 bases). CDR3 length: 14 residues. CDR1 and CDR2 from the germline V gene are SGHDT and YYEEEE. Trimming removed 2 bases at V and 5 bases at J, with 13 bases between.

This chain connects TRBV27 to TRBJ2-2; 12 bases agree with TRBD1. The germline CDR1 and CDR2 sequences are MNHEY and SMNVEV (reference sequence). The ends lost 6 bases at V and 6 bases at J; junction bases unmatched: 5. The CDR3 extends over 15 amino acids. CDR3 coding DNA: TGTGCCAGCAGCAGGGGACAGGGGGCAGCCGGGGAGCTGTTTTTT. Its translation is CASSRGQGAAGELFF.

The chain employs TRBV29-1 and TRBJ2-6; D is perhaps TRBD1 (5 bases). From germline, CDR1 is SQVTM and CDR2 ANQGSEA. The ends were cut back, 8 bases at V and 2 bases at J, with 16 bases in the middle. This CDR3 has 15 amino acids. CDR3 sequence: CSSLGEGPGANVLTF. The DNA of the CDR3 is TGCAGCTCCTTAGGGGAAGGCCCTGGGGCCAACGTCCTGACTTTC.

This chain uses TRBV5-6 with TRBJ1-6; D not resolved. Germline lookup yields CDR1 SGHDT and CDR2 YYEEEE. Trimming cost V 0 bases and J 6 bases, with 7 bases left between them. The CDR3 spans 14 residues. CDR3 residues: CASSLGTVNSPLHF. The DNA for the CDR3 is TGTGCCAGCAGCTTGGGAACCGTTAATTCACCCCTCCACTTT.

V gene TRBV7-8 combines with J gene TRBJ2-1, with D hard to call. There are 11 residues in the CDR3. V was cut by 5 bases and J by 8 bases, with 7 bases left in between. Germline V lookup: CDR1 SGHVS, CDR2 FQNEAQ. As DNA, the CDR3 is TGTGCCAGCAGCGGGTCGGATGAGCAGTTCTTC. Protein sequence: CASSGSDEQFF.

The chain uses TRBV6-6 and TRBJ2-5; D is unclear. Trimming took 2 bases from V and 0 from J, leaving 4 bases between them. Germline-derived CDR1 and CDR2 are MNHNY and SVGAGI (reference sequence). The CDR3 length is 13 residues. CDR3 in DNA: TGTGCCAGCAGTTACGGACACCAAGAGACCCAGTACTTC. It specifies CASSYGHQETQYF.

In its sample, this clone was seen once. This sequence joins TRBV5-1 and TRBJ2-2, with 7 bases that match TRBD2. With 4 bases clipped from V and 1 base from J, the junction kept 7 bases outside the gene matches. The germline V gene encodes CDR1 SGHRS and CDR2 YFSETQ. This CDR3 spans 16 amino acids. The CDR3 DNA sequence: TGCGCCAGCAGCGTAATAGCGGGCCTGAACACCGGGGAGCTGTTTTTT. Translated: CASSVIAGLNTGELFF.

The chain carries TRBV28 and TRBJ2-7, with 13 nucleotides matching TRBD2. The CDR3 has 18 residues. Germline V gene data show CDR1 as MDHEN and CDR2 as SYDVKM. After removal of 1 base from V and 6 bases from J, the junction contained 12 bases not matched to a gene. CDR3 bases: TGTGCCAGCAGTTTATCCCTTGGACTAGCGGGAGAAAGGTCCGAGCAGTACTTC. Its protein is CASSLSLGLAGERSEQYF.

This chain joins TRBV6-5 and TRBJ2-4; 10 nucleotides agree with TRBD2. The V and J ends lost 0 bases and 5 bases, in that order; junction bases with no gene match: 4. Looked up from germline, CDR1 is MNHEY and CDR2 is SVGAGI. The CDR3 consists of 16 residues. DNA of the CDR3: TGTGCCAGCAGTTACTCGACAGCGGGAGGGGAAAACATTCAGTACTTC. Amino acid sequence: CASSYSTAGGENIQYF.

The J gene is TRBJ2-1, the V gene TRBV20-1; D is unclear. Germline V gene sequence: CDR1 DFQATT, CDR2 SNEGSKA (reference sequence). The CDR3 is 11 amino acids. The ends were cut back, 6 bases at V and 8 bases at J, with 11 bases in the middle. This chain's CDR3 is CSALGNYEQFF. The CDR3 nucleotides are TGCAGTGCCCTAGGGAATTATGAGCAGTTCTTC.

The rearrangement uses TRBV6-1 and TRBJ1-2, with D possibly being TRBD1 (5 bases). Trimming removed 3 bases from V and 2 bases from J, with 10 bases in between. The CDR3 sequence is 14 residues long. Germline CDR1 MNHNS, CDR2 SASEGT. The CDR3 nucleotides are TGTGCCAGCAGTGAGGTCGGGGGAAACTATGGCTACACCTTC. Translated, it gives CASSEVGGNYGYTF.

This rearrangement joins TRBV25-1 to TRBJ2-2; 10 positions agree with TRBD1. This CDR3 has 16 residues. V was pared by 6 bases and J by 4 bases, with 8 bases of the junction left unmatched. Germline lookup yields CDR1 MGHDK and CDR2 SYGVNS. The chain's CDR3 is CASRQTGGKGTGELFF. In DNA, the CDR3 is TGTGCCAGCAGGCAGACAGGGGGCAAAGGCACCGGGGAGCTGTTTTTT.

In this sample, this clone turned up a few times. The CDR3 coding sequence is TGTGCCATCAGTGACGTGCTAGGGGACACTGAAGCTTTCTTT. It codes for CAISDVLGDTEAFF. V gene TRBV10-3 combines with J gene TRBJ1-1; D is perhaps TRBD1 (5 bases). Germline V gives CDR1 ENHRY, CDR2 SYGVKD. V gave up 3 bases and J gave up 3 bases, with 11 bases separating them. The CDR3 covers 14 residues.

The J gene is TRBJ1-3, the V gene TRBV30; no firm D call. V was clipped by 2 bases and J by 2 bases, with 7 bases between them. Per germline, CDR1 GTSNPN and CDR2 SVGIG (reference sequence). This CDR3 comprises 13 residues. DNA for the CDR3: TGTGCCTGGAGTCTTGGGGCTGGAAACACCATATATTTT. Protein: CAWSLGAGNTIYF.

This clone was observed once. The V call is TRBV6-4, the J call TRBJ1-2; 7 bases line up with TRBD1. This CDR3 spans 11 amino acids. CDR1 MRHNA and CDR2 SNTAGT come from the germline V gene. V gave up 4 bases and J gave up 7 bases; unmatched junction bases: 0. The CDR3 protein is CASSGQGGYTF. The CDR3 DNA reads TGTGCCAGCAGTGGACAGGGTGGCTACACCTTC.

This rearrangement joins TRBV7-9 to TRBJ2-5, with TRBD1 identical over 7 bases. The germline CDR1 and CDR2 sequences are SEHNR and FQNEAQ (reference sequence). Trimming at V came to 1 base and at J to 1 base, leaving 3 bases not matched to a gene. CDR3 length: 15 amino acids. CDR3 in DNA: TGTGCCAGCAGCTTAGACGGGACAGTCCAAGAGACCCAGTACTTC. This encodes CASSLDGTVQETQYF.